This note documents a single T cell receptor beta chain sequence. Its antigen is not identified. The sample is drawn from a study of breast tumors, draining lymph nodes, adjacent tissues. Regarding the study as a whole: Most tumor T cells seemingly derive from lymph node, then expand in tumor. Tumor T cell lymph node origin was a supported hypothesis, not proven. Luminal-like breast cancer showed significantly higher tumor–nontumor repertoire similarity than basal-like.

TCRdb re-derived calls from the multiplex PCR reads in MiXCR, one entry per CDR3 protein. Among 20,000 or so distinct CDR3 sequences listed, approximately 42% were seen once. The CDR3 has 15 amino acids. Germline lookup yields CDR1 LNHDA and CDR2 SQIVND (reference sequence). With 5 bases clipped from V and 7 bases from J, the junction kept 11 bases outside the gene matches. The J gene is TRBJ2-7, the V gene TRBV19, with 10 positions matching TRBD2. This sequence originates from a female donor with breast cancer. Some clones in this sample may be carry-over from other donors' samples. The specimen sequenced was breast tumor tissue. As DNA, the CDR3 is TGTGCCAGTAGTCCCAATCTAGCGGGAGCGGGGGAGCAGTACTTC. This sequence encodes CASSPNLAGAGEQYF.